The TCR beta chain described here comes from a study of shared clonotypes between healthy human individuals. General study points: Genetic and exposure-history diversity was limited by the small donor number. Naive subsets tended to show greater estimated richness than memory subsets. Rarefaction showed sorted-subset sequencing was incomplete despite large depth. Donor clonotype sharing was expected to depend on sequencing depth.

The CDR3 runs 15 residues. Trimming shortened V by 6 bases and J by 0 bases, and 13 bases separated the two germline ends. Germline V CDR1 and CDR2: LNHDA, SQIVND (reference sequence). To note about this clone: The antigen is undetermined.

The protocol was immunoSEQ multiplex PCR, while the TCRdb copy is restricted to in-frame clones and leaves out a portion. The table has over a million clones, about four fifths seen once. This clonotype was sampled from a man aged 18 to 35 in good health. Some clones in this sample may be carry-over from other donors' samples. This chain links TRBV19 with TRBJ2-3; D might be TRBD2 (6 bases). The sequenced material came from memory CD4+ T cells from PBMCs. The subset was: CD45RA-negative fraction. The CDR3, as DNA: TGTGCCAGTAGGAGGTGGGGGGAAAGCACAGATACGCAGTATTTT. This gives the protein CASRRWGESTDTQYF.